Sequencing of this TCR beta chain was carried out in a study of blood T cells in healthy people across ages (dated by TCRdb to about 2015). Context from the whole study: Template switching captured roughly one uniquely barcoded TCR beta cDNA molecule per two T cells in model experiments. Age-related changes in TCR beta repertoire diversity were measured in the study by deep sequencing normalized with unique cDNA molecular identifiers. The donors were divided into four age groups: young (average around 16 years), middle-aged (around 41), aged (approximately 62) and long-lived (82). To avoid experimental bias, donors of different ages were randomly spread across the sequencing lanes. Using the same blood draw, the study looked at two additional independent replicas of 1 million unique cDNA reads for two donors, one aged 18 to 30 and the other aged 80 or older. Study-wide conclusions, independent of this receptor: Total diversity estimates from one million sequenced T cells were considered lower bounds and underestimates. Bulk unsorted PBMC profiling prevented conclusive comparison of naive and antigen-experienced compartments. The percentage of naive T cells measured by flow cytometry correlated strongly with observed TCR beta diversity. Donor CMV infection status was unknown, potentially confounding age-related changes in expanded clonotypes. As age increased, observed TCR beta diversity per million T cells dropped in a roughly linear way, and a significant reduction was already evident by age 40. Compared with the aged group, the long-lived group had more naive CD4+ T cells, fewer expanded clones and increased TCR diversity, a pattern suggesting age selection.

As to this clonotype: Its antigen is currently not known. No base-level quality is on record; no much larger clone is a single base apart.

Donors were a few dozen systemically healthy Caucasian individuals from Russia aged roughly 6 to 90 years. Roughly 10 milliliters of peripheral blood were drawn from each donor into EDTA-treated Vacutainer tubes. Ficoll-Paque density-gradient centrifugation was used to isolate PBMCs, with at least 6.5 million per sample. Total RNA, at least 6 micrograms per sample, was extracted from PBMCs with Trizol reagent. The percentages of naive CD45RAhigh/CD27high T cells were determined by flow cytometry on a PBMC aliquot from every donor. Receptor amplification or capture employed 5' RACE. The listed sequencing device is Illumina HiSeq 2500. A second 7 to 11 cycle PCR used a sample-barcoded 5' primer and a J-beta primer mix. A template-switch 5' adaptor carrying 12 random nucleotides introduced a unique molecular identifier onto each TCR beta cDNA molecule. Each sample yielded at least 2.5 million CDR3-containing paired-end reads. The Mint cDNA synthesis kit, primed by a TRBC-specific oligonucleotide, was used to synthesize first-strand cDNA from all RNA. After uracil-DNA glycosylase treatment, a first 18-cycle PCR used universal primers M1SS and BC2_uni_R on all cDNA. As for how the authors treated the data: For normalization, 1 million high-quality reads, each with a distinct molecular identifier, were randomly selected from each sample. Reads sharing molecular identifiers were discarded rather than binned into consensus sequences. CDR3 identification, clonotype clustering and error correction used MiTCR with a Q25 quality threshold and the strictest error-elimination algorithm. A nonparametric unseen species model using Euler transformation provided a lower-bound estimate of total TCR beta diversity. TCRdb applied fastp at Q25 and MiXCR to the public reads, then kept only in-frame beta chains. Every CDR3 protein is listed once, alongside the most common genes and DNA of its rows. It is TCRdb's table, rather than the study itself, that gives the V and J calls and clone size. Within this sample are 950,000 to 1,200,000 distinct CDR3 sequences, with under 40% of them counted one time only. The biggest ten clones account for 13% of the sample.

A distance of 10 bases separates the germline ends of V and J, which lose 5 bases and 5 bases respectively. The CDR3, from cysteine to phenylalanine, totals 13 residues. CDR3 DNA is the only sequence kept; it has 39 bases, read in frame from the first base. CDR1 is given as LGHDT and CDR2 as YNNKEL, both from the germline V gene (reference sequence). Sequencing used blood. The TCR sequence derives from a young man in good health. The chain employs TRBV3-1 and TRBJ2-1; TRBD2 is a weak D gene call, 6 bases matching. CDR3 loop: CASSFRTNNEQFF. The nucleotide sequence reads TGTGCCAGCAGCTTTCGGACTAACAATGAGCAGTTCTTC.